This TCR beta chain was retrieved from a study of T cell responses to AZD1222 COVID-19 vaccine. The study's findings and limits: Most donors were white British, females outnumbered males, and clonal diversity was possibly underestimated. Baseline serostatus was positive in only six AZD1222 recipients. The reported proportion of spike-specific TCRs targeting unmutated variant regions was nearly half.

Second-dose recipients at about 4 or about 12 weeks were treated as one pooled group. In regard to this clone: What it binds is not known.

Only in-frame clones appear in the TCRdb table, and some are missing; sequencing was by immunoSEQ multiplex PCR. The sample consists of some 130,000 clones, about 88% of them appearing once. The germline V and J ends were trimmed by 3 bases and 10 bases, with 10 bases remaining between them. The CDR3 contains 12 residues. Germline V gene data show CDR1 as SEHNR and CDR2 as FQNEAQ (reference sequence). The specimen was peripheral blood, collected 28 days after the second AZD1222 dose. This clonotype originated in an adult who received the AZD1222 COVID-19 vaccine. The chain joins TRBV7-9 to TRBJ1-3, with D maybe TRBD1 (5 bases). CDR3 amino acids: CASSLRGTTIYF. CDR3 in DNA: TGTGCCAGCAGCTTGAGGGGAACAACCATATATTTT.